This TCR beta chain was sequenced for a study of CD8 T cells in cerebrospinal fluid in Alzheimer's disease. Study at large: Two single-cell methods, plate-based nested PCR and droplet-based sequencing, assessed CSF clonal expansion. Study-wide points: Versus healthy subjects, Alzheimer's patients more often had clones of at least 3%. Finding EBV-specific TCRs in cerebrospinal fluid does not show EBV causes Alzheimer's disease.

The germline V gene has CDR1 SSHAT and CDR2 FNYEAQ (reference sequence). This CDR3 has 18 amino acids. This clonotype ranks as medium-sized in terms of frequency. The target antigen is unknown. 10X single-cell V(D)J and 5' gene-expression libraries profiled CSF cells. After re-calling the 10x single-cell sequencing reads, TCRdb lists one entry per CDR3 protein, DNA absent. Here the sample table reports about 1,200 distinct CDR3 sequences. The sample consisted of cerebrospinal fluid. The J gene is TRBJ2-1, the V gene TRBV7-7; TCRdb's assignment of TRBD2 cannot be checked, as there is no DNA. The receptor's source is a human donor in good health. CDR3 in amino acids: CASSLAPGTSGRGNEQFF.